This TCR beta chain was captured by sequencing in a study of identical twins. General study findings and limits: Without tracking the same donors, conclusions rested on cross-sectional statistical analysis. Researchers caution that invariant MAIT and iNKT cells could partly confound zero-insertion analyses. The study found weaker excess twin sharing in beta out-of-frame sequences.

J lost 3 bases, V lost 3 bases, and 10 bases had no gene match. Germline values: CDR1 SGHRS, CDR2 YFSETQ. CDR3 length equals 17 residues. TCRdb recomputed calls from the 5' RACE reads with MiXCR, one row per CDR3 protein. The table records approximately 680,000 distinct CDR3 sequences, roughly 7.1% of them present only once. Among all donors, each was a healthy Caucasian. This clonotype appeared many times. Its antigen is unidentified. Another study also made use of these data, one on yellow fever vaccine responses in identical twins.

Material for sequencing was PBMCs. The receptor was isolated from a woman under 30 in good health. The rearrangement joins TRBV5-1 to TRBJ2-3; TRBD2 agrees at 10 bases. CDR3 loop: CASSSSGRRSVTDTQYF. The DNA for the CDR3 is TGCGCCAGCAGCTCTAGCGGGAGAAGGTCGGTGACAGATACGCAGTATTTT.